A selection of T cell receptor beta chains follows, all from one sample in a study of shared clonotypes between healthy human individuals. The table came from immunoSEQ multiplex PCR; TCRdb's copy has only in-frame clones and leaves some out. Here the sample spans about 450,000 clones, 70% to 80% being singletons. Sequenced: PBMCs. These receptors originate from a woman in her forties in good health. Some clones in this sample may be carry-over from other donors' samples. The CDR3 runs from the conserved cysteine through the conserved F or W. A D gene is named only where the DNA matches it firmly. Expanded clones are given a class, and other clones once, few, many or no size at all.

V: TRBV19; size: many; J: TRBJ2-1; length: 15; D: TRBD2; DNA: TGTGCCAGTAGTATTTCAGGACTAGCCTACAATGAGCAGTTCTTC; CDR3: CASSISGLAYNEQFF
V: TRBV10-3; size: NA; J: TRBJ1-1; length: 13; D: NA; DNA: TGTGCCATTGGGACCGACTTGGACACTGAAGCTTTCTTT; CDR3: CAIGTDLDTEAFF
V: TRBV4-1; size: NA; J: TRBJ1-6; length: 18; D: NA; DNA: TGCGCCAGCAGCCAGAACCACAGGGCGTCCCCCTATAATTCACCCCTCCACTTT; CDR3: CASSQNHRASPYNSPLHF
V: TRBV27; size: NA; J: TRBJ2-1; length: 15; D: NA; DNA: TGTGCCAGCAGGACAGGACTCAACTCCTACAATGAGCAGTTCTTC; CDR3: CASRTGLNSYNEQFF
V: TRBV2; size: NA; J: TRBJ2-1; length: 15; D: TRBD2; DNA: TGTGCCAGCAGTGAACTAGCGGGAGCCTACAATGAGCAGTTCTTC; CDR3: CASSELAGAYNEQFF
V: TRBV6-1; size: once; J: TRBJ1-4; length: 13; D: NA; DNA: TGTGCCACCAGGGACAAAGGGAATGAAAAACTGTTTTTT; CDR3: CATRDKGNEKLFF
V: TRBV5-1; size: NA; J: TRBJ2-5; length: 13; D: NA; DNA: TGCGCCAGCAGCTTGGCCCCGGGAGAGACCCAGTACTTC; CDR3: CASSLAPGETQYF
V: TRBV6-1; size: NA; J: TRBJ2-7; length: 15; D: TRBD1; DNA: TGTGCCAGCAGTGAAGGGACAGGTCGGAACTACGAGCAGTACTTC; CDR3: CASSEGTGRNYEQYF
V: TRBV30; size: NA; J: TRBJ2-7; length: 14; D: NA; DNA: TGTGCCTGGAGAACAGGGGCGCGGGAGGACAAGCAGTACTTC; CDR3: CAWRTGAREDKQYF
V: TRBV5-8; size: NA; J: TRBJ1-2; length: 15; D: NA; DNA: TGTGCCAGGACGATAACCGGGACAACGAAGCGTGGCTACACCTTC; CDR3: CARTITGTTKRGYTF
V: TRBV27; size: NA; J: TRBJ2-2; length: 13; D: NA; DNA: TGTGCCAGCAGCGACGGGTTCCCCGGGGAGCTGTTTTTT; CDR3: CASSDGFPGELFF
V: TRBV27; size: NA; J: TRBJ1-1; length: 12; D: NA; DNA: TGTGCCAGCAGTCGCGATCTCGGCGAGGCTTTCTTT; CDR3: CASSRDLGEAFF
V: TRBV30; size: NA; J: TRBJ1-4; length: 15; D: TRBD1; DNA: TGTGCCTGGTGGACAGGGCCTACAACTAATGAAAAACTGTTTTTT; CDR3: CAWWTGPTTNEKLFF
V: TRBV7-8; size: many; J: TRBJ1-5; length: 14; D: NA; DNA: TGTGCCAGCAGCTCCAGCCCGGGCAATCAGCCCCAGCATTTT; CDR3: CASSSSPGNQPQHF
V: TRBV19; size: NA; J: TRBJ2-1; length: 13; D: NA; DNA: TGTGCCAGTAGCGCGGAAGGGGCCAATGAGCAGTTCTTC; CDR3: CASSAEGANEQFF
V: TRBV11-3; size: NA; J: TRBJ2-1; length: 15; D: NA; DNA: TGTGCCAGCAGCTTAGAGGGGAGGAGGTACAATGAGCAGTTCTTC; CDR3: CASSLEGRRYNEQFF
V: TRBV11-3; size: NA; J: TRBJ2-5; length: 14; D: NA; DNA: TGTGCCAGCAGCCCGAAGGACAGTCAAGAGACCCAGTACTTC; CDR3: CASSPKDSQETQYF
V: TRBV10-3; size: NA; J: TRBJ1-2; length: 13; D: TRBD1; DNA: TGTGCCATCACGGCAGGGGGCGCGAATGGCTACACCTTC; CDR3: CAITAGGANGYTF
V: TRBV5-1; size: NA; J: TRBJ2-1; length: 14; D: NA; DNA: TGCGCCAGCAGCTTGGACAGCGCCTACAATGAGCAGTTCTTC; CDR3: CASSLDSAYNEQFF
V: TRBV15; size: NA; J: TRBJ2-3; length: 17; D: TRBD2; DNA: TGTGCCACCAGCAGAGAACTTCTAGCGGGAGGAACAGATACGCAGTATTTT; CDR3: CATSRELLAGGTDTQYF
V: TRBV2; size: NA; J: TRBJ1-3; length: 14; D: NA; DNA: TGTGCCAGCAGTAAGGAGAACTCTGGAAACACCATATATTTT; CDR3: CASSKENSGNTIYF
V: TRBV19; size: NA; J: TRBJ2-4; length: 13; D: NA; DNA: TGTGCCAGCGGGACAACCGGCAAAAACATTCAGTACTTC; CDR3: CASGTTGKNIQYF
V: TRBV10-3; size: NA; J: TRBJ1-1; length: 12; D: NA; DNA: TGTGCCATCACTACGGGACGGGAGGAAGCTTTCTTT; CDR3: CAITTGREEAFF
V: TRBV7-9; size: many; J: TRBJ2-1; length: 15; D: NA; DNA: TGTGCCAGCAGCTTATGGGCAAACCGGGGAAATGAGCAGTTCTTC; CDR3: CASSLWANRGNEQFF
V: TRBV4-2; size: NA; J: TRBJ1-4; length: 17; D: TRBD1; DNA: TGTGCCAGCAGCCAACGGACAGGGGCTTCAACTAATGAAAAACTGTTTTTT; CDR3: CASSQRTGASTNEKLFF
V: TRBV7-2; size: many; J: TRBJ2-1; length: 15; D: TRBD2; DNA: TGTGCCAGCAGCTGGACTAGCGGGAGTTCCAATGAGCAGTTCTTC; CDR3: CASSWTSGSSNEQFF
V: TRBV7-6; size: NA; J: TRBJ2-7; length: 14; D: NA; DNA: TGTGCCAGCAGCTTAGCGGGCCCGACCTACGAGCAGTACTTC; CDR3: CASSLAGPTYEQYF
V: TRBV6-1; size: few; J: TRBJ2-1; length: 15; D: TRBD1; DNA: TGTGCCAGCAGCCTCGGGACAGCCCCGTACAATGAGCAGTTCTTC; CDR3: CASSLGTAPYNEQFF
V: TRBV7-3; size: NA; J: TRBJ1-1; length: 14; D: NA; DNA: TGTGCCAGCAGCTTAACGACCACATCCCCGGTGGCTTTCTTT; CDR3: CASSLTTTSPVAFF
V: TRBV9; size: once; J: TRBJ2-7; length: 14; D: NA; DNA: TGTGCCAGCAGCGTTGGGGGAGGAACCTACGAGCAGTACTTC; CDR3: CASSVGGGTYEQYF
V: TRBV30; size: NA; J: TRBJ2-5; length: 13; D: TRBD2; DNA: TGTGCCTGGAGTACGGGACTACGGGAGACCCAGTACTTC; CDR3: CAWSTGLRETQYF
V: TRBV28; size: NA; J: TRBJ1-2; length: 12; D: NA; DNA: TGTGCCAGCAGGGTTTCCGGCTATGGCTACACCTTC; CDR3: CASRVSGYGYTF
V: TRBV2; size: many; J: TRBJ1-5; length: 14; D: NA; DNA: TGTGCCAGCAGTGAGCGACACCGCAATCAGCCCCAGCATTTT; CDR3: CASSERHRNQPQHF
V: TRBV28; size: NA; J: TRBJ2-6; length: 16; D: TRBD1; DNA: TGTGCCAGCCGGGACAGGCACCTCTCTGGGGCCAACGTCCTGACTTTC; CDR3: CASRDRHLSGANVLTF
V: TRBV11-2; size: NA; J: TRBJ2-5; length: 14; D: TRBD1; DNA: TGTGCCAGCAGCCGACAGGGGGGCCAAGAGACCCAGTACTTC; CDR3: CASSRQGGQETQYF
V: TRBV27; size: NA; J: TRBJ1-4; length: 15; D: NA; DNA: TGTGCCAGCAGTTCGAGGCTTTTGGGGAATGAAAAACTGTTTTTT; CDR3: CASSSRLLGNEKLFF
V: TRBV5-4; size: few; J: TRBJ1-2; length: 13; D: NA; DNA: TGTGCCAGCAGCAACAGGGAAGTGTCTGGCTACACCTTC; CDR3: CASSNREVSGYTF
V: TRBV19; size: NA; J: TRBJ2-2; length: 15; D: NA; DNA: TGTGCCAGTAGTAACCGGGACATAAACACCGGGGAGCTGTTTTTT; CDR3: CASSNRDINTGELFF
V: TRBV18; size: few; J: TRBJ1-2; length: 13; D: NA; DNA: TGTGCCAGCTCACCACCGTCGGAATATGGCTACACCTTC; CDR3: CASSPPSEYGYTF
V: TRBV2; size: NA; J: TRBJ1-5; length: 14; D: NA; DNA: TGTGCCTCACGGGTTCGGTTTGGCAATCAGCCCCAGCATTTT; CDR3: CASRVRFGNQPQHF
V: TRBV6-5; size: once; J: TRBJ1-5; length: 14; D: TRBD1; DNA: TGTGCCAGCAGTCCCACAGGGGGGGATCAGCCCCAGCATTTT; CDR3: CASSPTGGDQPQHF
V: TRBV9; size: NA; J: TRBJ1-1; length: 14; D: NA; DNA: TGTGCCAGCAGCGTGAACTGGCGGGACACTGAAGCTTTCTTT; CDR3: CASSVNWRDTEAFF
V: TRBV11-2; size: NA; J: TRBJ2-5; length: 16; D: NA; DNA: TGTGCCAGCAGCCCCCACGACAGAGATTCTTGGGAGACCCAGTACTTC; CDR3: CASSPHDRDSWETQYF
V: TRBV2; size: few; J: TRBJ2-3; length: 16; D: NA; DNA: TGTGCCAGCAGAACCCGGACTCTCAGAGGCACAGATACGCAGTATTTT; CDR3: CASRTRTLRGTDTQYF
V: TRBV11-2; size: NA; J: TRBJ2-4; length: 16; D: NA; DNA: TGTGCCAGCAGCTTAGGTCCAGCACTAGCCAAAAACATTCAGTACTTC; CDR3: CASSLGPALAKNIQYF
V: TRBV19; size: NA; J: TRBJ2-2; length: 15; D: TRBD1; DNA: TGTGCCAGTAGTATACAGGGGGCGACGGTCGGGGAGCTGTTTTTT; CDR3: CASSIQGATVGELFF
V: TRBV11-2; size: NA; J: TRBJ2-7; length: 17; D: TRBD2; DNA: TGTGCCAGCAGCTTAGATTCTGGTAGACTAGCGACCTACGAGCAGTACTTC; CDR3: CASSLDSGRLATYEQYF
V: TRBV4-2; size: NA; J: TRBJ1-4; length: 12; D: NA; DNA: TGTGCCAGCAGCCAACATCCGGGACAACTGTTTTTT; CDR3: CASSQHPGQLFF
V: TRBV29-1; size: NA; J: TRBJ1-1; length: 14; D: NA; DNA: TGCAGCGTTGGGTTAGCGGTTTCTAGCACTGAAGCTTTCTTT; CDR3: CSVGLAVSSTEAFF
V: TRBV7-2; size: NA; J: TRBJ2-7; length: 15; D: TRBD2; DNA: TGTGCCAGCAGCTTACAGGGACTAGCGGGAAACGAGCAGTACTTC; CDR3: CASSLQGLAGNEQYF
V: TRBV5-4; size: NA; J: TRBJ2-6; length: 17; D: TRBD1; DNA: TGTGCCAGCAGCCCCGGACAGGGGCGCTCTGGGGCCAACGTCCTGACTTTC; CDR3: CASSPGQGRSGANVLTF
V: TRBV5-1; size: NA; J: TRBJ1-4; length: 14; D: NA; DNA: TGCGCCAGCAGCTCAAACAGGGAGGGTGAAAAACTGTTTTTT; CDR3: CASSSNREGEKLFF
V: TRBV11-2; size: NA; J: TRBJ2-7; length: 14; D: NA; DNA: TGTGCCAGCAGCTTAGGTAGCGCCGGGGACGAGCAGTACTTC; CDR3: CASSLGSAGDEQYF
V: TRBV18; size: NA; J: TRBJ2-3; length: 17; D: NA; DNA: TGTGCCAGCTCACCACTATCAGGCCCAAGGGGTACAGATACGCAGTATTTT; CDR3: CASSPLSGPRGTDTQYF
V: TRBV9; size: NA; J: TRBJ2-7; length: 15; D: NA; DNA: TGTGCCAGCAGCGGAACCGGGTCTCCATCCTACGAGCAGTACTTC; CDR3: CASSGTGSPSYEQYF
V: TRBV28; size: many; J: TRBJ2-7; length: 12; D: TRBD1; DNA: TGTGCCAGCAGTTGGGACAGGTACGAGCAGTACTTC; CDR3: CASSWDRYEQYF
V: TRBV19; size: NA; J: TRBJ2-2; length: 16; D: TRBD1; DNA: TGTGCCAGTACAGGGCCGGACAGGGGAAACACCGGGGAGCTGTTTTTT; CDR3: CASTGPDRGNTGELFF